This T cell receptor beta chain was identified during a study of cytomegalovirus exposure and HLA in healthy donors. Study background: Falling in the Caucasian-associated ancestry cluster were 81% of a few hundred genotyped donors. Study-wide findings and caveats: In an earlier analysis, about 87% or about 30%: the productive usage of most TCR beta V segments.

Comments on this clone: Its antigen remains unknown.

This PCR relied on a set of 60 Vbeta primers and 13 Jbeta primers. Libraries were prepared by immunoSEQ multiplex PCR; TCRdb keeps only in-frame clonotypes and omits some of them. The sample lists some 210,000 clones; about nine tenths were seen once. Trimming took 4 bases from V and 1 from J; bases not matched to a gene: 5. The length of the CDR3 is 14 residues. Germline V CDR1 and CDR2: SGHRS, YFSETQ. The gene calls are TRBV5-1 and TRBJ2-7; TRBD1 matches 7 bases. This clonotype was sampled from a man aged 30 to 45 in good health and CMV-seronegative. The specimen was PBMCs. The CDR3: CASSIQGVSYEQYF. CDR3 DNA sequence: TGCGCCAGCAGCATTCAGGGGGTGTCCTACGAGCAGTACTTC.